This T cell receptor (beta chain) was recorded in a study of identical twins. This clonotype has just a few counts. CDR1 is SGHNT and CDR2 is YENEEA in the germline V gene. Trimming cost V 5 bases and J 6 bases; bases outside gene matches: 3. The length of the CDR3 is 12 residues. Each CDR3 protein is one row after TCRdb ran MiXCR on the 5' RACE reads. This table holds around 530,000 distinct CDR3 sequences, about 15% found once. The same sample was also used in a study of yellow fever vaccine responses in identical twins.

This clonotype originated in a woman younger than 35 in good health. Material for sequencing was CD4+ T cells sorted from blood. The chain is built from TRBV11-3 and TRBJ2-7; 8 nucleotides agree with TRBD2. CDR3 protein: CASSGRGGEQYF. CDR3 nucleotide sequence: TGTGCCAGCAGCGGCCGGGGGGGCGAGCAGTACTTC.